This passage covers 17 T cell receptor beta chains from one sample sequenced in a study of T-cell reconstitution after alpha-beta-depleted transplantation in children. Unique molecular identifiers were incorporated during preparation of the TCRbeta library. In TCRdb, the PCR reads were re-called with MiXCR into one record per CDR3 protein. The sample records around 450,000 distinct CDR3 sequences, 43% being singletons. The sample in question was PBMCs, obtained before TCRalphabeta/CD19-depleted stem cell transplant. The receptors here all came from a girl aged 2 to 9 with aplastic anemia, due to receive a stem cell transplant.

The CDR3 sequence is CASSEKAREGGELFF. CDR3 coding DNA: TGTGCCAGCAGTGAAAAGGCCAGGGAGGGCGGGGAGCTGTTTTTT. The rearrangement links TRBV2 to TRBJ2-2, with TRBD2 matching over 7 bases. CDR3 length: 15 amino acids. Trimming removed 2 bases from V and 7 bases from J; junction bases left unmatched: 7. Germline V gene sequence: CDR1 SNHLY, CDR2 FYNNEI.

The chain recombines TRBV7-2 with TRBJ2-5; D tentatively fits TRBD1 or TRBD2 (5 bases each). The V and J ends lost 5 bases and 9 bases respectively, with 19 bases between them. Germline CDR1 SGHTA, CDR2 FQGNSA. CDR3 length: 14 residues. As DNA, the CDR3 is TGTGCCAGCAGCCCGCTAGCCTCGATGGGGCCCCAGTACTTC. Protein product: CASSPLASMGPQYF. Supplemented by reference TRBV7-2 and TRBJ2-5, the full variable domain reads GAGVSQSPSNKVTEKGKDVELRCDPISGHTALYWYRQSLGQGLEFLIYFQGNSAPDKSGLPSDRFSAERTGGSVSTLTIQRTQQEDSAVYLCASSPLASMGPQYFGPGTRLLVL.

The chain couples TRBV20-1 to TRBJ2-3, with TRBD2 matching over 9 bases. Trimming removed 3 bases from V and 3 bases from J; junction bases left unmatched: 7. The CDR3 runs to 15 residues. Germline CDR1 DFQATT, CDR2 SNEGSKA (reference sequence). For the CDR3, the DNA is TGCAGTGCTAGGACTCGCGGGGGGGCGACAGATACGCAGTATTTT. It encodes CSARTRGGATDTQYF.

This clonotype was found many times. The J gene is TRBJ2-7, the V gene TRBV4-2, with 9 bases that match TRBD2. Germline V CDR1 and CDR2: LGHNA, YNFKEQ. V lost 2 bases and J lost 0; bases outside the gene matches: 2. The CDR3 consists of 15 residues. Here the CDR3 reads CASSQTGLASYEQYF. CDR3 in DNA: TGTGCCAGCAGCCAAACGGGACTAGCCTCCTACGAGCAGTACTTC.

The count of this clonotype is one. The chain is built from TRBV7-2 and TRBJ2-7; 8 bases match TRBD2. V shed 3 bases and J 3 bases; nucleotides not matched to a gene: 4. In germline, CDR1 is SGHTA, CDR2 FQGNSA. The CDR3 is made up of 14 amino acids. This CDR3 reads CASSFSSGYYEQYF. CDR3 bases: TGTGCCAGCAGCTTCTCTAGCGGGTACTACGAGCAGTACTTC. Together with reference TRBV7-2 and TRBJ2-7, the CDR3 gives the full variable domain: GAGVSQSPSNKVTEKGKDVELRCDPISGHTALYWYRQSLGQGLEFLIYFQGNSAPDKSGLPSDRFSAERTGGSVSTLTIQRTQQEDSAVYLCASSFSSGYYEQYFGPGTRLTVT.

The chain links TRBV4-2 to TRBJ2-7; unclear D gene. Germline CDR1 LGHNA, CDR2 YNFKEQ. The V gene lost 4 bases and the J gene lost 6 bases, with 13 bases spanning the gap. The CDR3 contains 13 residues. This CDR3 is CASSPRLPFEQYF. CDR3 bases: TGTGCCAGCAGCCCGAGACTCCCCTTCGAGCAGTACTTC.

The V call is TRBV30, the J call TRBJ2-7; 7 nucleotides align to TRBD1. The germline CDR1 and CDR2 sequences are GTSNPN and SVGIG (reference sequence). This CDR3 comprises 13 residues. The CDR3 DNA sequence: TGTGTCTGTTCAAAGGGGGCAGCCTACGAGCAGTACTTC. It specifies CVCSKGAAYEQYF.

This chain uses TRBV7-9 with TRBJ1-2; TRBD1 matches at 10 bases. The CDR3 extends over 15 amino acids. CDR1 SEHNR and CDR2 FQNEAQ come from the germline V gene (reference sequence). V shed 2 bases and J 7 bases; nucleotides not matched to a gene: 7. As DNA, the CDR3 is TGTGCCAGCAGCTTAAGCGGGACAGGGGTCCGTGGCTACACCTTC. This sequence encodes CASSLSGTGVRGYTF. The variable domain in full, completed from reference TRBV7-9 and TRBJ1-2, reads DTGVSQNPRHKITKRGQNVTFRCDPISEHNRLYWYRQTLGQGPEFLTYFQNEAQLEKSRLLSDRFSAERPKGSFSTLEIQRTEQGDSAMYLCASSLSGTGVRGYTFGSGTRLTVV.

The V and J genes are TRBV6-5 and TRBJ1-5, with 9 bases matching TRBD1. This CDR3 spans 15 amino acids. V lost 0 bases and J lost 5; bases outside the gene matches: 2. The germline gives CDR1 MNHEY, CDR2 SVGAGI. This CDR3 reads CASSYSWDRDQPQHF. The DNA of the CDR3 is TGTGCCAGCAGTTACTCGTGGGACAGGGATCAGCCCCAGCATTTT.

This clonotype was detected ten times or more. The V call is TRBV5-1, the J call TRBJ2-3; 11 nucleotides align to TRBD2. V lost 3 bases to trimming and J lost 0 bases; unmatched junction nucleotides: 3. The CDR3 consists of 16 residues. The V gene's germline CDR1 is SGHRS and CDR2 YFSETQ. Written as DNA, the CDR3 is TGCGCCAGCAGCTCTCTAGCGGGAGGAAGCACAGATACGCAGTATTTT. Encoded protein: CASSSLAGGSTDTQYF.

This clonotype was observed a handful of times. CDR3 coding DNA: TGTGCCAGCAGCCCCCCCCAGGGATTATGGAATGAGCAGTTCTTC. Translated: CASSPPQGLWNEQFF. The gene calls are TRBV7-2 and TRBJ2-1; D might be TRBD1 (5 bases). The CDR3 is 15 amino acids. V shed 5 bases and J shed 7 bases, with 18 bases lying between them. The V gene's germline CDR1 is SGHTA and CDR2 FQGNSA. The complete variable domain, with remaining parts taken from reference TRBV7-2 and TRBJ2-1, reads GAGVSQSPSNKVTEKGKDVELRCDPISGHTALYWYRQSLGQGLEFLIYFQGNSAPDKSGLPSDRFSAERTGGSVSTLTIQRTQQEDSAVYLCASSPPQGLWNEQFFGPGTRLTVL.

This clonotype is a singleton in its sample. The chain has TRBV20-1 and TRBJ2-7; 12 bases map to TRBD1. Germline CDR1 is DFQATT and CDR2 is SNEGSKA (reference sequence). The trim removed 8 bases at V and 6 bases at J, leaving 8 bases unmatched. This CDR3 is built from 13 residues. The DNA of the CDR3 is TGCAGTCTTTTCCGGGACAGGGGGCCCGAGCAGTACTTC. Translation gives CSLFRDRGPEQYF.

The chain combines TRBV20-1 with TRBJ2-1, with D maybe TRBD2 (5 bases). The CDR3 runs to 14 residues. CDR1 and CDR2 (germline): DFQATT, SNEGSKA (reference sequence). V was clipped by 5 bases and J by 0 bases, with 11 bases between them. In DNA, the CDR3 is TGCAGTGCTGACTATGGGTCCTCCTACAATGAGCAGTTCTTC. Translating gives CSADYGSSYNEQFF.

This clonotype was counted once. The chain links TRBV4-3 to TRBJ2-1, with D perhaps TRBD1 or TRBD2 (5 bases each). Trimming cost V 5 bases and J 2 bases, with 22 bases left between them. Per the germline V gene, CDR1 is LGHNA and CDR2 is YSLEER. The CDR3 has 18 amino acids. CDR3 coding DNA: TGCGCCAGCAGCGGCCGGGACCCAATAAAGGGGACCTACAATGAGCAGTTCTTC. As protein: CASSGRDPIKGTYNEQFF.

J is TRBJ2-4 and V is TRBV18, with D unclear. With 2 bases removed from V and 8 bases from J, the gap between germline ends came to 13 bases. Germline CDR1 KGHSH, CDR2 LQKENI. The CDR3 has 14 amino acids. CDR3 residues: CASSPRLGMDIQYF. CDR3 DNA sequence: TGTGCCAGCTCACCAAGGCTGGGGATGGACATTCAGTACTTC.

The sample holds one count of this clonotype. This chain links TRBV28 with TRBJ2-5, with D hard to call. CDR3 length equals 14 residues. Trimming removed 5 bases from V and 3 bases from J, with 13 bases in between. Germline V CDR1 and CDR2: MDHEN, SYDVKM. This CDR3 is CASSPPLVEETQYF. CDR3 nucleotides: TGTGCCAGCAGTCCCCCCCTCGTGGAAGAGACCCAGTACTTC.

The chain recombines TRBV7-2 with TRBJ1-3; weak D call: TRBD1 (6 bases). The germline V and J ends were trimmed by 6 bases and 3 bases, with 12 bases remaining between them. The CDR3 runs 14 residues. Germline loops: CDR1 SGHTA, CDR2 FQGNSA. This CDR3 is CASSLARGGNTIYF. CDR3 nucleotide sequence: TGTGCCAGCAGTCTCGCCAGGGGTGGAAACACCATATATTTT.